A single sample gave rise to the 21 T cell receptor beta chains below, sequenced in a study of cytomegalovirus exposure and HLA in healthy donors (dated by TCRdb to the late 2010s). Libraries were constructed by the immunoSEQ multiplex PCR assay. For the multiplex PCR, a mixture combining 60 forward primers for TCR Vbeta segments and 13 reverse primers for TCR Jbeta segments was used. Held by TCRdb, this immuneACCESS table contains in-frame sequences only and omits some clones. Under half of the omission traces to an unresolved V gene where checked; the cause of the rest is unknown. The sample records 150,000 to 180,000 clones, about 70% of which are singletons. Together, the top ten hold about 2.6% of the sample. The sample taken for sequencing was PBMCs. All receptors come from a man aged 18 to 29 in good health and CMV-seronegative.

The V gene is TRBV29-1, the J gene TRBJ1-4; 9 bases map to TRBD1. In germline, CDR1 is SQVTM, CDR2 ANQGSEA. The CDR3 contains 15 residues. The V gene end was trimmed by 2 bases and the J gene end by 5 bases; junction bases not matched to a gene: 6. CDR3 sequence: CSVETGQGTNEKLFF. The DNA for the CDR3 is TGCAGCGTTGAAACCGGACAGGGGACGAATGAAAAACTGTTTTTT.

The chain recombines TRBV2 with TRBJ1-2; 7 bases are a match to TRBD1. The germline V gene encodes CDR1 SNHLY and CDR2 FYNNEI. V was pared by 6 bases and J by 5 bases, with 6 bases of the junction left unmatched. The CDR3 runs to 13 residues. In DNA, the CDR3 is TGTGCCAGCAGAAGGACAGGAATTTATGGCTACACCTTC. Protein sequence: CASRRTGIYGYTF.

The rearrangement links TRBV4-3 to TRBJ2-3; D not resolved. The CDR3 is 12 residues long. Germline V gene lookup returns CDR1 LGHNA and CDR2 YSLEER. With 0 bases removed from V and 6 bases from J, the gap between germline ends came to 4 bases. CDR3 DNA: TGCGCCAGCAGCCAAGATGGCGATACGCAGTATTTT. Protein sequence: CASSQDGDTQYF.

J is TRBJ1-5 and V is TRBV6-5; D call uncertain. The V gene's germline CDR1 is MNHEY and CDR2 SVGAGI. Trimming took 5 bases from V and 3 from J, leaving 11 bases between them. The CDR3 covers 14 residues. The CDR3 sequence: CASSATSFNQPQHF. DNA for the CDR3: TGTGCCAGCAGTGCGACTTCATTCAATCAGCCCCAGCATTTT.

The chain is built from TRBV9 and TRBJ2-1; perhaps TRBD2 as D (6 bases). The V end lost 0 bases, the J end lost 8 bases, and 21 bases lay between the germline ends. This CDR3 region has 17 residues. Germline loops: CDR1 SGDLS, CDR2 YYNGEE. This CDR3 is CASSVGLSRGGMDEQFF. The CDR3 nucleotides are TGTGCCAGCAGCGTAGGGCTCTCGCGGGGAGGCATGGATGAGCAGTTCTTC.

This chain connects TRBV4-1 to TRBJ1-2, with D perhaps TRBD1 (6 bases). V shed 3 bases and J shed 4 bases, with 15 bases lying between them. From germline, CDR1 is MGHRA and CDR2 YSYEKL. The CDR3 is 15 residues long. In DNA form, the CDR3 reads TGCGCCAGCAGCCACCTAGGGGACACTTTCTATGGCTACACCTTC. It encodes CASSHLGDTFYGYTF.

Only one count was recorded for this clone. The gene calls are TRBV2 and TRBJ2-3, with TRBD2 identical over 12 bases. Germline CDR1 SNHLY, CDR2 FYNNEI. Trimming took 4 bases from V and 6 from J; bases not matched to a gene: 2. This CDR3 is 14 amino acids long. The CDR3 coding sequence is TGTGCCAGCAGTGTGGGACTAGCGGGCGATACGCAGTATTTT. It yields the protein CASSVGLAGDTQYF.

V and J are TRBV27 and TRBJ1-2, with a possible D match to TRBD1 (6 bases). The V end was cut by 0 bases, the J end by 4 bases, with 15 bases between. Germline values: CDR1 MNHEY, CDR2 SMNVEV (reference sequence). The CDR3 sequence is 16 residues long. The CDR3 nucleotides are TGTGCCAGCAGTTTATCGGGGGGGGGCGCGGGCTATGGCTACACCTTC. Its protein product is CASSLSGGGAGYGYTF.

V is TRBV18 and J is TRBJ2-1, with TRBD2 matching 15 bases. This CDR3 spans 19 amino acids. Germline CDR1 KGHSH, CDR2 LQKENI. Trimming removed 1 base from V and 0 bases from J; junction bases left unmatched: 4. The CDR3 DNA follows: TGTGCCAGCTCACCACGGACTAGCGGGGGGGCTTACTCCTACAATGAGCAGTTCTTC. Encoded protein: CASSPRTSGGAYSYNEQFF.

J is TRBJ1-1 and V is TRBV4-1, with 8 bases that match TRBD1. The CDR3 totals 17 residues. Germline lookup yields CDR1 MGHRA and CDR2 YSYEKL. V shed 1 base and J 5 bases; nucleotides not matched to a gene: 12. The CDR3 sequence: CASSQVFSGGRKTEAFF. The CDR3 DNA follows: TGCGCCAGCAGCCAAGTTTTTTCAGGGGGCAGGAAAACTGAAGCTTTCTTT.

This clone was observed a handful of times. This rearrangement joins TRBV30 to TRBJ2-7; D is possibly TRBD1 (6 bases). Trimming pared 3 bases from V and 2 bases from J, leaving 17 bases between. The CDR3 sequence is 15 residues long. Germline V lookup: CDR1 GTSNPN, CDR2 SVGIG (reference sequence). Written as DNA, the CDR3 is TGTGCCTGGAGGTCCCTAAGGACAGCAACCTACGAGCAGTACTTC. Residues: CAWRSLRTATYEQYF.

The chain combines TRBV11-2 with TRBJ1-2, with D perhaps matching TRBD1 (5 bases). Trimming shortened V by 6 bases and J by 8 bases, and 28 bases separated the two germline ends. The V gene's germline CDR1 is SGHAT and CDR2 FQNNGV. The CDR3 totals 17 residues. CDR3 in amino acids: CASRRGRGGGTMEGYTF. CDR3 sequence (DNA): TGTGCCAGCAGACGGGGTCGGGGGGGAGGTACTATGGAGGGCTACACCTTC.

The sample holds a few counts of this clone. The chain carries TRBV7-9 and TRBJ2-7, with a possible D match to TRBD2 (6 bases). Trimming left V 1 base short and J 7 bases short, with 11 bases between. In germline, CDR1 is SEHNR, CDR2 FQNEAQ (reference sequence). This CDR3 region has 13 residues. CDR3 DNA: TGTGCCAGCAGCTTAGAAGCGGGTAGGGAGCAGTACGTC. Translating gives CASSLEAGREQYV.

The chain employs TRBV9 and TRBJ1-3; D ambiguous. Trimming shortened V by 0 bases and J by 4 bases, and 17 bases separated the two germline ends. Germline V CDR1 and CDR2: SGDLS, YYNGEE. This CDR3 spans 17 amino acids. The CDR3 nucleotides are TGTGCCAGCAGCGTAGGTCCCGGGGAGGTCGCAGGAAACACCATATATTTT. Amino acids: CASSVGPGEVAGNTIYF. The whole variable domain, remainder taken from reference TRBV9 and TRBJ1-3, is DSGVTQTPKHLITATGQRVTLRCSPRSGDLSVYWYQQSLDQGLQFLIQYYNGEERAKGNILERFSAQQFPDLHSELNLSSLELGDSALYFCASSVGPGEVAGNTIYFGEGSWLTVV.

This sequence joins TRBV19 and TRBJ1-6; D is possibly TRBD1 (6 bases). Trimming removed 4 bases from V and 7 bases from J, with 8 bases in between. CDR3 length equals 13 residues. Germline CDR1 and CDR2: LNHDA and SQIVND (reference sequence). This chain's CDR3 is CASSRGHNSPLHF. As DNA, the CDR3 is TGTGCCAGTAGTAGGGGGCACAATTCACCCCTCCACTTT.

Here the CDR3 reads CASNLGPGNVLTF. The CDR3 nucleotides are TGTGCCTCAAATTTGGGCCCCGGCAACGTCCTGACTTTC. The chain uses TRBV30 and TRBJ2-6; D is uncertain. With 7 bases removed from V and 9 bases from J, the gap between germline ends came to 16 bases. Germline values: CDR1 GTSNPN, CDR2 SVGIG (reference sequence). This CDR3 is 13 amino acids long.

V and J are TRBV7-6 and TRBJ1-3; D is uncertain. Between the trimmed V and J ends, which lost 4 bases and 4 bases, there was a span of 14 bases. CDR3 length: 15 residues. Germline V CDR1 and CDR2: SGHVS, FNYEAQ. The CDR3 spells CASSSTLPRGNTIYF. CDR3 in DNA: TGTGCCAGCAGCTCAACGTTGCCGCGGGGAAACACCATATATTTT.

This clone has just a few counts. The CDR3 protein is CASSLGLYGGYTF. In DNA, the CDR3 is TGTGCCAGCAGCTTAGGACTCTACGGAGGCTACACCTTC. The chain uses TRBV7-2 and TRBJ1-2; D remains ambiguous. The V gene lost 1 base and the J gene lost 8 bases, with 11 bases spanning the gap. This CDR3 has 13 residues. The germline V gene encodes CDR1 SGHTA and CDR2 FQGNSA.

V is TRBV6-5 and J is TRBJ2-7, with D perhaps matching TRBD2 (5 bases). The CDR3 covers 14 residues. The V end lost 4 bases, the J end lost 4 bases, and 14 bases lay between the germline ends. In germline, CDR1 is MNHEY, CDR2 SVGAGI. CDR3 in amino acids: CASSFREGEYEQYF. As DNA, the CDR3 is TGTGCCAGCAGTTTCCGAGAGGGCGAGTACGAGCAGTACTTC.

The CDR3 protein is CASSFLARGGQPQHF. In DNA form, the CDR3 reads TGTGCCAGCAGTTTCCTAGCCAGGGGTGGCCAGCCCCAGCATTTT. The rearrangement links TRBV6-6 to TRBJ1-5, with D possibly matching TRBD1 (6 bases). V lost 4 bases, J lost 7 bases, and 17 bases lay in between. Germline values: CDR1 MNHNY, CDR2 SVGAGI (reference sequence). This CDR3 spans 15 amino acids.

CDR3: CASSLLEGGAGDTQYF. In DNA, the CDR3 is TGTGCCAGCAGCCTACTAGAGGGGGGGGCGGGAGATACGCAGTATTTT. The V gene is TRBV9, the J gene TRBJ2-3, with D possibly being TRBD2 (7 bases). The CDR3 is 16 amino acids. The V gene lost 4 bases and the J gene lost 5 bases, with 20 bases spanning the gap. Germline-derived CDR1 and CDR2 are SGDLS and YYNGEE.